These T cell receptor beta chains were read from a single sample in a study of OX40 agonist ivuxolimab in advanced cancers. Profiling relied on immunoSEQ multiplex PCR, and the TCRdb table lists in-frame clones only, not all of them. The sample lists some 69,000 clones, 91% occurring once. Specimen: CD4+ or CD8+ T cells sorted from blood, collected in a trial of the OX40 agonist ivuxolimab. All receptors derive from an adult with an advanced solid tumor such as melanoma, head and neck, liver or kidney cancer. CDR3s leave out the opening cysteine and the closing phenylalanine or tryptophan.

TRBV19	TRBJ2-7	ASSIAAGGPYEQY
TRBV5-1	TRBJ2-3	ASGTGTSTDTQY
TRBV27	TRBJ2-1	ASVGSRSRRQF
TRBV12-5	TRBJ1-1	ASGLRRTEITEAF
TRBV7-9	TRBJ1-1	ASSLGQVNTEAF
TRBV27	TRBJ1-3	ASSPGTSGNTIY
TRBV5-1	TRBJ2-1	ASSGISALSYNEQF
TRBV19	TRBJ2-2	ASSHTTNTGELF
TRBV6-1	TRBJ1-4	ASSATGTNEKLF
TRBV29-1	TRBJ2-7	SVDTETYEQY
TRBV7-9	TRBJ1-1	ASSQKNTEAF
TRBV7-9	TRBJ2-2	ASSLEELF
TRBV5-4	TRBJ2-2	ASSSGPLTGGELF
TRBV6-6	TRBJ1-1	ASRGQLNTEAF
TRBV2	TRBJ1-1	ASSTNSPTEAF
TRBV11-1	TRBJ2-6	ASSLVSPGANVLT
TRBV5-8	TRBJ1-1	ASSLGDGRKNTEAF
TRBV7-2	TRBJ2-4	ASSLPGGLNIQY
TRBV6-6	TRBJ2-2	ASSFGTGFTGELF
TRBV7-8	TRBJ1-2	ASSLEAGLYGYT
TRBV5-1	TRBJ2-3	ASSLGPGAQNTQY
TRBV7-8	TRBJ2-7	ASRPFPGLAGERTYEQY